This is a list of T cell receptor beta chains from one sample in a study of monozygotic twins with inflammatory bowel disease. TCRdb re-analyzed the 5' RACE reads; it lists each CDR3 protein once, without DNA. The sample features more than 100,000 distinct CDR3 sequences, with approximately 2% in its top ten. The sequencing input was blood. All receptors come from a human donor with ulcerative colitis or Crohn's disease, or a healthy co-twin of an affected twin (not recorded which). Both conserved end residues are part of each CDR3. Fields, in order: J gene, V gene, CDR3 protein.

TRBJ2-7	TRBV19	CASSSGPTSVVYEQYF
TRBJ2-7	TRBV14	CASSPRLGSGLYEQYF
TRBJ2-1	TRBV7-9	CASSWTGNEQFF
TRBJ1-2	TRBV6-1	CATEGQIYGYTF
TRBJ2-1	TRBV7-8	CASSLGGGRTSYNEQFF
TRBJ1-1	TRBV2	CASSDGVRTTEAFF
TRBJ2-7	TRBV3-1	CASSQDLRSSYEQYF
TRBJ1-5	TRBV10-3	CAISESSGPKNQPQHF
TRBJ1-1	TRBV20-1	CSATRSGTANTEAFF
TRBJ1-2	TRBV12-3/TRBV12-4	CASSLATGNYGYTF
TRBJ1-6	TRBV27	CASSLSPGVVPLHF
TRBJ2-2	TRBV4-2	CASSQGTSDTGELFF
TRBJ1-2	TRBV5-1	CASSSPTGDGYTF
TRBJ1-5	TRBV4-2	CASSQATGFNQPQHF
TRBJ2-6	TRBV5-4	CASNPGSWGANVLTF
TRBJ1-5	TRBV20-1	CSASSRDYTNQPQHF
TRBJ2-3	TRBV7-3	CASSISGSTDTQYF
TRBJ2-7	TRBV20-1	CSASRDGREQYF
TRBJ2-3	TRBV5-1	CASSRPGTEDDTQYF
TRBJ2-7	TRBV2	CASSYGTSKSNEQYF
TRBJ1-1	TRBV27	CASSLVPNTEAFF
TRBJ2-7	TRBV29-1	CSVEWDREGLYEQYF
TRBJ2-1	TRBV9	CASSVDGSRTNNEQFF
TRBJ2-7	TRBV20-1	CSARGLAWEQYF
TRBJ2-1	TRBV11-2	CASSSPWTGGSYNEQFF
TRBJ2-7	TRBV3-1	CASSQALAGYYEQYF
TRBJ2-7	TRBV11-2	CASSRLAGGPHEQYF
TRBJ2-7	TRBV6-6	CASSSLEGANEQYF
TRBJ2-5	TRBV11-2	CASSSTDRVQETQYF
TRBJ1-1	TRBV7-9	CASSGTGTEAFF
TRBJ2-7	TRBV10-3	CAISEPPEQYF
TRBJ2-5	TRBV18	CASSPTLETQYF
TRBJ2-3	TRBV28	CATHGSVIDTQYF
TRBJ2-1	TRBV20-1	CSSKARGTNEQFF
TRBJ2-7	TRBV12-3/TRBV12-4	CASSLGQGVYEQYF
TRBJ2-5	TRBV11-2	CASSAAGWETQYF
TRBJ2-4	TRBV20-1	CSARLQISGGRIAKNIQYF
TRBJ2-7	TRBV5-5	CASSPGTGSSYEQYF
TRBJ2-4	TRBV7-2	CASSSSLDIQYF
TRBJ2-1	TRBV5-1	CASSLDPFYEQFF
TRBJ1-2	TRBV6-5	CASSSTRFLSGGYTF
TRBJ1-5	TRBV5-1	CASRSGTGYNQPQHF
TRBJ2-7	TRBV12-3/TRBV12-4	CASTPRSSGQSYEQYF
TRBJ2-7	TRBV6-5	CASSYQGFRNEQYF
TRBJ2-7	TRBV28	CASSFSGTGPDYF
TRBJ2-1	TRBV12-3/TRBV12-4	CASSSRTGWSYNEQFF
TRBJ2-5	TRBV7-2	CASSSPGPESSTQYF
TRBJ1-2	TRBV19	CASSIVRNYGYTF
TRBJ1-4	TRBV6-1	CASKATGVREKLFF
TRBJ2-3	TRBV18	CASSPLHESLTPDTQYF
TRBJ2-7	TRBV3-1	CASSQRVGTRPGPEQYF
TRBJ1-1	TRBV10-3	CAISVGGNTEAFF